What follows describes a single T cell receptor (beta chain). This receptor's antigen is unknown. The input lacks base qualities; no much larger clone sits a single base away. Enrolling through a virtual design, the prospective study's participants ranged in age from about 18 to 89 years and lived across roughly 23 United States geographic areas. In the prospective study, participants were assigned to cohorts based on the clinical history participants reported in a screening survey and a study questionnaire. Mobile phlebotomists in the prospective study collected whole blood, serum and a nasopharyngeal or oropharyngeal swab from every participant. Prospective study participants could optionally give additional blood draws and questionnaires over a roughly two-month period. Prospective study blood samples were shipped either frozen or at room temperature before DNA extraction. Relative to germline, V is missing 4 bases and J is missing 2 bases, with 3 bases of the junction outside any gene match. CDR1 and CDR2, per the germline V gene (reference sequence), are LGHDT and YNNKEL. From the cysteine up to the phenylalanine, the CDR3 has a length of 14 residues. Only CDR3 DNA remains: 42 bases, in frame from the first base.

TCRbeta CDR3 regions were amplified from genomic DNA using the immunoSEQ Assay, a bias-controlled multiplex PCR. Concerning the study's data processing: The number of nucleated cells in each sample was estimated by amplification of reference gene primers within the assay. To quantify the absolute abundance of each unique TCRbeta CDR3 rearrangement, sequence reads were collapsed and filtered. For each sample, productive Simpson clonality was calculated as the square root of Simpson's diversity index over productive rearrangements. The table was pulled from immuneACCESS by TCRdb, which kept in-frame rearrangements only. Such tables lose some clones; where checked, under half of the loss comes from unresolved V genes, and the rest has no known cause. V, J and clone size derive from that table, while D and trimming were established from the DNA sequence. In all, the sample holds tens of thousands of clones, and 60% to 80% of those were seen once. The biggest ten clones account for under 6.5% of the sample.

This specimen belongs to a study of blood T cell repertoires in COVID-19 (dated by TCRdb to 2018 to 2020). Turning to the overall study: Collaborator samples came from the United States, Italy and Spain and covered acute and convalescent phases of COVID-19. The material from the prospective study consisted of cDNA or gDNA derived from T cells, B-cell-depleted T cells, or PBMCs. The dataset comprised deeply sampled blood TCRbeta repertoires from subjects exposed to, actively infected with, or recovered from COVID-19. The repertoires were released in a freely available public database intended as a resource for research on the immune response to SARS-CoV-2. Samples came from the ongoing ImmuneRACE study (first 160 participants) plus 1,254 subjects from 6 global collaborators. The sample metadata nearly always contained a de-identified subject ID, COVID-19 status, age in years and sex. HLA class I and class II types, where available, came from metadata supplied by the sample provider rather than from assay-based typing. Study-level results and caveats: Clinical and demographic metadata were provided uncurated, with the amount varying by source and participant.

Material for sequencing was PBMCs or T cells enriched from blood (not recorded which). The receptor was isolated from a woman between 45 and 65 years old with acute COVID-19. This receptor chain uses TRBV3-1 (or the pseudogene TRBV3-2) and TRBJ1-1, with 8 bases aligning to TRBD1. The CDR3 region has the sequence CASSPDRVNTEAFF. The DNA sequence follows: TGTGCCAGCAGCCCGGACAGGGTAAACACTGAAGCTTTCTTT.